This T cell receptor (beta chain) derives from a study of T-cell memory formation after mild COVID-19. Across the whole study: The TCR clusters were mostly specific to one donor.

About this clonotype: Its antigen is unidentified.

MiXCR was run by TCRdb on the 5' RACE reads, yielding one entry per CDR3 protein. This sample has around 200,000 distinct CDR3 sequences; around 16% occur once, and the top ten carry about 2.1%. General observations from the study: Contracting clones from day 15 to 85 had balanced CD4/CD8; later expanders favoured CD4+. Memory cells collected pre-infection included some clones that later responded, suggesting cross-reactive memory joined. Second-wave clones with a day 37 peak had unconfirmed SARS-CoV-2 specificity.

V was trimmed by 5 bases and J by 9 bases, leaving 20 bases between them. The CDR3 runs 14 residues. Germline CDR1 LGHDT, CDR2 YNNKEL (reference sequence). The clonotype comes from an adult woman who had mild COVID-19 (a few samples of this study predate the infection). Cell type and time point are not known. Specimen: PBMCs or a T cell subset sorted from them (not recorded which). The chain is built from TRBV3-1 and TRBJ2-7, with TRBD2 as a possible D gene (6 bases). CDR3 nucleotide sequence: TGTGCCAGCAGCGTACGCCCCGGGACTTTGGGGCAGTACTTC. This sequence encodes CASSVRPGTLGQYF.